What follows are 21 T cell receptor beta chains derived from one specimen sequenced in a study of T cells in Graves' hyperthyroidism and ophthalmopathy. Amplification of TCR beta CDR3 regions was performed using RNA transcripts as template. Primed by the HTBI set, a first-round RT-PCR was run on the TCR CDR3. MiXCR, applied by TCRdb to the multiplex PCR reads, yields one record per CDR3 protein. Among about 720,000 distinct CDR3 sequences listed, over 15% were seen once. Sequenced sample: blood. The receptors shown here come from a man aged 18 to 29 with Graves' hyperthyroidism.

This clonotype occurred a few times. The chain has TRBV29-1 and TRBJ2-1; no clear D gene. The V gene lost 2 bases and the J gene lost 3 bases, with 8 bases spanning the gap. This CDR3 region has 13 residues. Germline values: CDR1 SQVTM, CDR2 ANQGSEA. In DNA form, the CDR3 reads TGCAGCGTTGAACGACCCCGCTACAATGAGCAGTTCTTC. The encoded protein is CSVERPRYNEQFF.

This chain's CDR3 is CASSGGWGEETQYF. The DNA of the CDR3 is TGTGCCAGCAGCGGCGGTTGGGGGGAAGAGACCCAGTACTTC. The gene calls are TRBV9 and TRBJ2-5; D perhaps matches TRBD2 (6 bases). This CDR3 region has 14 residues. V was clipped by 3 bases and J by 3 bases, with 12 bases between them. CDR1 is SGDLS and CDR2 is YYNGEE in the germline V gene. Variable domain in full (rest from reference TRBV9 and TRBJ2-5): DSGVTQTPKHLITATGQRVTLRCSPRSGDLSVYWYQQSLDQGLQFLIQYYNGEERAKGNILERFSAQQFPDLHSELNLSSLELGDSALYFCASSGGWGEETQYFGPGTRLLVL.

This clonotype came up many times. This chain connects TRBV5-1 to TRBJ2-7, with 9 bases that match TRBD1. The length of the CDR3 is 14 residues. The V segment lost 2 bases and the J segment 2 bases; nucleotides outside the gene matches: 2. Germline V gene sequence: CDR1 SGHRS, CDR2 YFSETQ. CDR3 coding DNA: TGCGCCAGCAGCTTACGGACAGGGGCCTACGAGCAGTACTTC. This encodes CASSLRTGAYEQYF.

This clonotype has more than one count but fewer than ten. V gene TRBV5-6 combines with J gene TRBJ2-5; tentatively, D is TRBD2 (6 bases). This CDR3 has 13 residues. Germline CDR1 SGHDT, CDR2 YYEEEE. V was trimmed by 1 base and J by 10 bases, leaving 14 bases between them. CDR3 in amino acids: CASSLLPGAVQYF. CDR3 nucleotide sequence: TGTGCCAGCAGCTTGCTGCCGGGAGCGGTCCAGTACTTC.

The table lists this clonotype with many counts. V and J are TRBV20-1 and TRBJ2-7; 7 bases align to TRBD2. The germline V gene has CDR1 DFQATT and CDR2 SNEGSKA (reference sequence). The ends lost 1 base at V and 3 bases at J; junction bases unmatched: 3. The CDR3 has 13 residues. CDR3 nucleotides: TGCAGTGCTAGAGTCACTAGCGACTACGAGCAGTACTTC. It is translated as CSARVTSDYEQYF.

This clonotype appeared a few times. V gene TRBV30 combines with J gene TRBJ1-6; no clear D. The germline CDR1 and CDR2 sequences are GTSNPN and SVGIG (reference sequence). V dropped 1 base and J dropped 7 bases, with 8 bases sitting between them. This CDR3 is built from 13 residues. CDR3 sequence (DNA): TGTGCCTGGAGTGAAGGGTTCAATTCACCCCTCCACTTT. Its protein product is CAWSEGFNSPLHF. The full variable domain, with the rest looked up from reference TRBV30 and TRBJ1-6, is SQTIHQWPATLVQPVGSPLSLECTVEGTSNPNLYWYRQAAGRGLQLLFYSVGIGQISSEVPQNLSASRPQDRQFILSSKKLLLSDSGFYLCAWSEGFNSPLHFGNGTRLTVT.

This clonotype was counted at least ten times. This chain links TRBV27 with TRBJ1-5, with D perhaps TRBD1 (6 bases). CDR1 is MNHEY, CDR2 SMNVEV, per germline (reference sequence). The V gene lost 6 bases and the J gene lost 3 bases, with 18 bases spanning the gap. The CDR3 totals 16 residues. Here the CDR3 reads CASSLVGGGINQPQHF. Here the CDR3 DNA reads TGTGCCAGCAGCCTCGTGGGCGGGGGCATCAATCAGCCCCAGCATTTT.

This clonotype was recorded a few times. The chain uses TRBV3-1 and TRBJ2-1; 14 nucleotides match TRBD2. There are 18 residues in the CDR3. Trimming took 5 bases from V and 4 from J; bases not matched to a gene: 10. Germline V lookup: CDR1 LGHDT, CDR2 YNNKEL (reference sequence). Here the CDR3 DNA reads TGTGCCAGCAGCGGAGGGACTAGCGGGAGTAGAGGGTACAATGAGCAGTTCTTC. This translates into CASSGGTSGSRGYNEQFF.

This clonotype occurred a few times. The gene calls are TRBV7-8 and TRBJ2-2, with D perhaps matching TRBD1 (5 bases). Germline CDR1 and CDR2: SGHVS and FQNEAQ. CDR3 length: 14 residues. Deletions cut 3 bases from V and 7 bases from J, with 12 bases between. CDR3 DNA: TGTGCCAGCAGCTTCTCCAGGGAAGTCGGGGAGCTGTTTTTT. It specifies CASSFSREVGELFF.

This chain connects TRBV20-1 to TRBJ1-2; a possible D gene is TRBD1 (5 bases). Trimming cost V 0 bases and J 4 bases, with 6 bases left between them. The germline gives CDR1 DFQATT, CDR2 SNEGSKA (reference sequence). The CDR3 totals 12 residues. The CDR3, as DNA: TGCAGTGCTAGAGATGGGGGCTATGGCTACACCTTC. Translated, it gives CSARDGGYGYTF.

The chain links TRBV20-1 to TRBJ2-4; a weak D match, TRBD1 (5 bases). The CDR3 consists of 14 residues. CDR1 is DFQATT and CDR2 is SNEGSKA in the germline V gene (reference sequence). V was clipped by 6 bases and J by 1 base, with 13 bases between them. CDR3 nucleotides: TGCAGTGCCCCTCTCCCAGGGGCCAAAAACATTCAGTACTTC. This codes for CSAPLPGAKNIQYF.

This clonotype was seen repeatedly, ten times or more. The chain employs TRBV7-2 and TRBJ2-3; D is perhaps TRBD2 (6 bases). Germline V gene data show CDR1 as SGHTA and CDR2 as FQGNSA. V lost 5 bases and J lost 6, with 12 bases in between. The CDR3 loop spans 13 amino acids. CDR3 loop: CASSRDFRDTQYF. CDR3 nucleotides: TGTGCCAGCAGCCGGGACTTCAGGGATACGCAGTATTTT.

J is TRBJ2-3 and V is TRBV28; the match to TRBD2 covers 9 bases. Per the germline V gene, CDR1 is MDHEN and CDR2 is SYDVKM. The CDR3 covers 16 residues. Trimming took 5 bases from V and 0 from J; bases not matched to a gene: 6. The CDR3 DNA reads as TGTGCCAGCAGTCCGACTAGCGGTCTTAGCACAGATACGCAGTATTTT. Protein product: CASSPTSGLSTDTQYF. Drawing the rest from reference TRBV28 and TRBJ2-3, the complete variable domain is DVKVTQSSRYLVKRTGEKVFLECVQDMDHENMFWYRQDPGLGLRLIYFSYDVKMKEKGDIPEGYSVSREKKERFSLILESASTNQTSMYLCASSPTSGLSTDTQYFGPGTRLTVL.

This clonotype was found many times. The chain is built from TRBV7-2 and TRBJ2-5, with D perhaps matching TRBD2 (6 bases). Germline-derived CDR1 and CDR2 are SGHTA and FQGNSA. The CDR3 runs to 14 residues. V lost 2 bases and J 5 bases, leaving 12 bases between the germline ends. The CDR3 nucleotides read TGTGCCAGCAGCTTATTGGGGGGATACGAGACCCAGTACTTC. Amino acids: CASSLLGGYETQYF. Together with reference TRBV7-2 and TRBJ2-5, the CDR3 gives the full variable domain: GAGVSQSPSNKVTEKGKDVELRCDPISGHTALYWYRQSLGQGLEFLIYFQGNSAPDKSGLPSDRFSAERTGGSVSTLTIQRTQQEDSAVYLCASSLLGGYETQYFGPGTRLLVL.

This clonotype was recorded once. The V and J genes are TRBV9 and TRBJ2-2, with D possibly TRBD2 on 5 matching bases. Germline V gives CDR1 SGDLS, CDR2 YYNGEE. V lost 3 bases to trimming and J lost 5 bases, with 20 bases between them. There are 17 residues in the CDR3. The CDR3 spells CASSASGTVRRTGELFF. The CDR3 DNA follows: TGTGCCAGCAGCGCGTCGGGAACCGTCCGAAGGACCGGGGAGCTGTTTTTT.

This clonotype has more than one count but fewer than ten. Here the CDR3 DNA reads TGTGCCAGCTGCGCCCATTGGGGGAGGGCCGATGAGCAGTTCTTC. Its protein product is CASCAHWGRADEQFF. The chain couples TRBV12-3 or TRBV12-4 to TRBJ2-1; 7 positions match TRBD2. CDR3 length: 15 residues. The ends lost 8 bases at V and 8 bases at J; junction bases unmatched: 15.

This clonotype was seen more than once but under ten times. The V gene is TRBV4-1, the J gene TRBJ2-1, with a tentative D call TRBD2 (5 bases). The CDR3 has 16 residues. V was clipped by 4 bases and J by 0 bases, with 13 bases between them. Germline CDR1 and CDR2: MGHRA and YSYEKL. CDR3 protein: CASSRYAGDSYNEQFF. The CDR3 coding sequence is TGCGCCAGCAGCCGGTATGCGGGCGACTCCTACAATGAGCAGTTCTTC.

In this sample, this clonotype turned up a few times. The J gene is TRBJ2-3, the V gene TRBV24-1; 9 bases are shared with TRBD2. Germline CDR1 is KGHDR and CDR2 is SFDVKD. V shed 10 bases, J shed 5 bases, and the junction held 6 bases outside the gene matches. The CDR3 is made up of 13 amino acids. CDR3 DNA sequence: TGTGCCACAACGGCGGGAGGGAAAGATACGCAGTATTTT. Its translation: CATTAGGKDTQYF.

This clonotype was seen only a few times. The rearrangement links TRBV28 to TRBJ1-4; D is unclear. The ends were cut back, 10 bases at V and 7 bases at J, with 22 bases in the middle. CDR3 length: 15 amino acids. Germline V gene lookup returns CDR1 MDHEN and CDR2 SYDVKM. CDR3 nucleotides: TGTGCCACCACCCAAGCTTTTTCTCTGGGTGAAAAACTGTTTTTT. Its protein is CATTQAFSLGEKLFF.

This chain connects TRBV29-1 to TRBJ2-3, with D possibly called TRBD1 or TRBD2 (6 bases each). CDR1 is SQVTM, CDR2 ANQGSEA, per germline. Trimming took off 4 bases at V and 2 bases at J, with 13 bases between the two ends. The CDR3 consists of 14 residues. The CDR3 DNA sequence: TGCAGCGTTGCGTCGGGGGCGGTCACAGATACGCAGTATTTT. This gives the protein CSVASGAVTDTQYF.

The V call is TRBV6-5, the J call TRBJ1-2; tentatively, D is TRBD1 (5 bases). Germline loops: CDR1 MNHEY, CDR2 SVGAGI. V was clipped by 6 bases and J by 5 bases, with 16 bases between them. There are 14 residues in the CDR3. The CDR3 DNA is TGTGCCAGCAGCTACCCCGACAGACGATATGGCTACACCTTC. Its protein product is CASSYPDRRYGYTF.